This TCR beta chain was found in a study of regulatory T cells in long-lasting Graves disease. Study-level points and caveats: Patients whose Graves' disease persisted exhibited lower TCR diversity than those newly diagnosed.

CDR3-region Arm-PCR and iRepertoire HTBI primers produced the TCR beta libraries. TCRdb itself ran the multiplex PCR reads through MiXCR, one entry per CDR3 protein. The sample has approximately 560,000 distinct CDR3 sequences; around 15% are singletons. Regarding time point: newly diagnosed GD, antithyroid drugs for less than 3 months. RNA from PBMCs was the source of the TCR library. For this clonotype: Its antigen is undetermined.

The CDR3 is 19 residues long. Germline V gene lookup returns CDR1 KGHDR and CDR2 SFDVKD. Trimming took off 5 bases at V and 3 bases at J, with 28 bases between the two ends. These data were also filed under a second study, of T cells in Graves' hyperthyroidism and ophthalmopathy. That work states: For the diagnoses, clinical symptoms, serum thyroxine and TRAb, thyroid ultrasound and orbital computed tomography were used.

The chain links TRBV24-1 to TRBJ2-7; D tentatively fits TRBD1 or TRBD2 (5 bases each). Sequencing used peripheral blood mononuclear cells (PBMCs), obtained at new diagnosis, from a patient treated with antithyroid drugs. This receptor was obtained from a man aged 18 to 30 with Graves disease. The CDR3 spells CATSALAEKRGGNDYEQYF. The DNA for the CDR3 is TGTGCCACCAGTGCCCTTGCAGAAAAGCGTGGGGGTAATGACTACGAGCAGTACTTC.